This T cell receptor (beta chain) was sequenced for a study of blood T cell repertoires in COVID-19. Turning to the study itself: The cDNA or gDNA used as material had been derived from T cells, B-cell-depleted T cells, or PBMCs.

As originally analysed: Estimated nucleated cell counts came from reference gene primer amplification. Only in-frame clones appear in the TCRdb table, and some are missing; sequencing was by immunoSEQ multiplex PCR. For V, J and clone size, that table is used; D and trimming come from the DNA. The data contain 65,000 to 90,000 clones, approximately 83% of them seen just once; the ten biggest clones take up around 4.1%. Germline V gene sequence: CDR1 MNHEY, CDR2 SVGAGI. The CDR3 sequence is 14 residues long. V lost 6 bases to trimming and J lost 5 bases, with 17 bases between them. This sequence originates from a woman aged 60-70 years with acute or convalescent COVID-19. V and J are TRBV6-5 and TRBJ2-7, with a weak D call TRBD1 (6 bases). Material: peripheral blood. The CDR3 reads CASRLQTGMNEQYF. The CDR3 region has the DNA TGTGCCAGCAGACTCCAAACAGGGATGAACGAGCAGTACTTC.